This T cell receptor (beta chain) was obtained from a study of T cell repertoires in cytomegalovirus infection. Study details: CMV infection plus the matching HLA type was flagged by public TCR beta signatures.

Only a few counts were recorded for this clonotype. Its antigen is currently unknown. TCRdb independently ran MiXCR on the reads; one entry per CDR3 protein. Of hundreds of thousands of distinct CDR3 sequences in the sample, roughly 30% were seen once. Germline CDR1 reads SGHTA; CDR2 reads FQGNSA. The V and J ends lost 5 bases and 3 bases respectively, with 7 bases between them. CDR3 length: 12 amino acids. The receptor was derived from a human donor in good health (CMV status not recorded). Some clones in this sample may be carry-over from other donors' samples. The chain joins TRBV7-2 to TRBJ1-2; the D is unclear. This specimen was cultured PBMCs, taken from culture after CMV antigen stimulation. The CDR3 loop reads CASSPDYYGYTF. In nucleotides, the CDR3 is TGTGCCAGCAGCCCCGATTACTATGGCTACACCTTC.